The rows below give T cell receptor beta chains drawn from one sample of a study of shared clonotypes between healthy human individuals. Sequenced by immunoSEQ multiplex PCR; TCRdb stores in-frame clones only, minus some. The table lists roughly 300,000 clones, more than 75% of them singletons. Sequenced: memory CD8+ T cells sorted from blood. The source of these receptors is a man aged 18 to 29 in good health. The CDR3 runs from the conserved cysteine through the conserved F or W. D genes are given only for firm matches. Clone size, where shown, is once, few, many, or a class for clones that have expanded.

D | length | J | V | size | CDR3 | DNA
- | 13 | TRBJ2-2 | TRBV7-9 | many | CASSSGNTGELFF | TGTGCCAGCAGCTCGGGGAACACCGGGGAGCTGTTTTTT
TRBD1 | 18 | TRBJ2-5 | TRBV28 | - | CASSFNLLGTGSQETQYF | TGTGCCAGCAGTTTTAATCTGTTGGGGACAGGGAGTCAGGAGACCCAGTACTTC
- | 13 | TRBJ2-7 | TRBV29-1 | - | CSVVGFGTYEQYF | TGCAGCGTTGTGGGATTTGGAACCTACGAGCAGTACTTC
TRBD2 | 15 | TRBJ2-1 | TRBV2 | - | CASSTLAGGPHEQFF | TGTGCCAGCAGTACACTAGCGGGGGGGCCGCATGAGCAGTTCTTC
TRBD1 | 14 | TRBJ1-5 | TRBV28 | - | CASSWDRVNQPQHF | TGTGCCAGCAGTTGGGACAGGGTCAATCAGCCCCAGCATTTT
TRBD2 | 15 | TRBJ2-2 | TRBV13 | - | CASSLGLALTGELFF | TGTGCCAGCAGCTTAGGACTAGCGTTGACCGGGGAGCTGTTTTTT
- | 17 | TRBJ2-3 | TRBV30 | - | CAWSHIWGRGDTDTQYF | TGTGCCTGGAGTCACATTTGGGGTAGAGGGGACACAGATACGCAGTATTTT
- | 15 | TRBJ2-7 | TRBV4-1 | once | CASSQEQPTPYEQYF | TGCGCCAGCAGCCAAGAACAACCTACTCCCTACGAGCAGTACTTC
- | 13 | TRBJ2-7 | TRBV7-9 | - | CASSPGAEYEQYF | TGTGCCAGCAGCCCAGGGGCAGAGTACGAGCAGTACTTC
- | 14 | TRBJ2-7 | TRBV7-9 | - | CASGGRQASYEQYF | TGTGCCAGCGGGGGTCGACAGGCCTCCTACGAGCAGTACTTC
- | 15 | TRBJ2-2 | TRBV6-1 | - | CASSEAPFNTGELFF | TGTGCCAGCAGTGAAGCCCCTTTCAACACCGGGGAGCTGTTTTTT
- | 15 | TRBJ1-1 | TRBV7-8 | - | CASSLGMGVNTEAFF | TGTGCCAGCAGCCTCGGAATGGGGGTGAACACTGAAGCTTTCTTT
TRBD1 | 14 | TRBJ2-5 | TRBV6-5 | - | CASSLTGPPETQYF | TGTGCCAGCAGTTTGACAGGGCCCCCAGAGACCCAGTACTTC
- | 14 | TRBJ2-7 | TRBV6-6 | few | CASSYRQDSYEQYF | TGTGCCAGCAGTTATCGGCAGGACTCCTACGAGCAGTACTTC
TRBD1 | 15 | TRBJ1-1 | TRBV5-1 | - | CASSAGQGARTEAFF | TGCGCCAGCAGCGCCGGACAGGGGGCGAGGACTGAAGCTTTCTTT
TRBD2 | 16 | TRBJ2-7 | TRBV5-4 | once | CASSPNFGREAYEQYF | TGTGCCAGCAGCCCTAACTTCGGACGGGAGGCCTACGAGCAGTACTTC
- | 15 | TRBJ2-1 | TRBV11-2 | - | CASSLVRRIYNEQFF | TGTGCCAGCAGCTTAGTTCGACGGATCTACAATGAGCAGTTCTTC
- | 13 | TRBJ2-7 | TRBV27 | few | CASSLQGLYEQYF | TGTGCCAGCAGTTTACAGGGGTTGTACGAGCAGTACTTC
TRBD2 | 16 | TRBJ2-3 | TRBV15 | - | CATREPGLAGADTQYF | TGTGCCACCAGGGAACCGGGACTAGCGGGAGCAGATACGCAGTATTTT
- | 18 | TRBJ2-1 | TRBV13 | - | CASSLMPPGAGSYNEQFF | TGTGCCAGCAGCTTAATGCCCCCGGGTGCGGGGTCCTACAATGAGCAGTTCTTC
- | 14 | TRBJ2-1 | TRBV13 | - | CASSSAPGDNEQFF | TGTGCCAGCAGCTCAGCCCCAGGGGACAATGAGCAGTTCTTC
- | 11 | TRBJ2-1 | TRBV20-1 | once | CSARRASEQFF | TGCAGTGCTAGAAGGGCGTCTGAGCAGTTCTTC